This T cell receptor beta chain was identified during a study of blood T cell repertoires in COVID-19. The overall study: The United States, Italy and Spain supplied acute and convalescent COVID-19 samples.

Trimming cost V 4 bases and J 4 bases, with 16 bases left between them. CDR3 length equals 15 residues. Per the germline V gene, CDR1 is MGHRA and CDR2 is YSYEKL. How the authors handled the data: The authors estimated nucleated cell counts from reference gene primer amplification. Method: immunoSEQ multiplex PCR; TCRdb's copy keeps in-frame clones and lacks some. The V and J calls and clone size were taken over from that table, and D and trimming were inferred from the DNA. Of roughly 71,000 clones listed, about nine tenths are singletons. Sequenced material: peripheral blood. The chain has TRBV4-1 and TRBJ1-2; no clear D. This TCR was sampled from a man aged 25-45 years with acute or convalescent COVID-19. For the CDR3, the DNA is TGCGCCAGCAGCCCCCTCTACGTTTCCCTCTATGGCTACACCTTC. It is translated as CASSPLYVSLYGYTF.